A selection of T cell receptor beta chains follows, all from one sample in a study of cytomegalovirus exposure and HLA in healthy donors. Generated by immunoSEQ multiplex PCR, the TCRdb table keeps only in-frame clones and is missing some. Among some 140,000 clones listed, more than 70% were seen once. The sequenced material came from PBMCs. These receptors came from a man aged 45-60 years in good health and CMV-seropositive. The CDR3 runs from the conserved cysteine through the conserved F or W. Each record gives: clone size, D gene, J gene, V gene, CDR3 protein, CDR3 DNA. The D gene is left open where the match is weak. Rows give clone size only sometimes, using once, few, many, or a class for an expanded clone.

clone size: NA
D gene: TRBD1
J gene: TRBJ1-2
V gene: TRBV6-1
CDR3 protein: CASSAEGQGHYGYTF
CDR3 DNA: TGTGCCAGCAGTGCGGAGGGACAGGGGCACTATGGCTACACCTTC

clone size: NA
D gene: NA
J gene: TRBJ2-5
V gene: TRBV14
CDR3 protein: CASSLNRGETQYF
CDR3 DNA: TGTGCCAGCAGCCTGAACCGGGGAGAGACCCAGTACTTC

clone size: NA
D gene: NA
J gene: TRBJ2-7
V gene: TRBV27
CDR3 protein: CASSLSGLSYEQYF
CDR3 DNA: TGTGCCAGCAGTTTAAGCGGGCTCTCCTACGAGCAGTACTTC

clone size: NA
D gene: NA
J gene: TRBJ1-5
V gene: TRBV7-2
CDR3 protein: CASSLVRQLNQPQHF
CDR3 DNA: TGTGCCAGCAGCTTAGTGCGACAGCTCAATCAGCCCCAGCATTTT

clone size: NA
D gene: TRBD1
J gene: TRBJ2-1
V gene: TRBV11-2
CDR3 protein: CASSPTTGYNEQFF
CDR3 DNA: TGTGCCAGCAGCCCCACGACAGGGTACAATGAGCAGTTCTTC

clone size: NA
D gene: TRBD1
J gene: TRBJ2-1
V gene: TRBV2
CDR3 protein: CASTRTSRTGGYGEQFF
CDR3 DNA: TGTGCCAGCACCCGGACCTCTAGGACAGGGGGCTACGGTGAGCAGTTCTTC

clone size: once
D gene: NA
J gene: TRBJ2-2
V gene: TRBV10-1
CDR3 protein: CASSEPRDTGELFF
CDR3 DNA: TGCGCCAGCAGTGAGCCCCGAGACACCGGGGAGCTGTTTTTT

clone size: few
D gene: NA
J gene: TRBJ2-1
V gene: TRBV4-1
CDR3 protein: CASSQDWAGEGNEQFF
CDR3 DNA: TGCGCCAGCAGCCAAGATTGGGCAGGGGAAGGCAATGAGCAGTTCTTC

clone size: NA
D gene: TRBD2
J gene: TRBJ2-7
V gene: TRBV30
CDR3 protein: CAWSREVMSCQQYF
CDR3 DNA: TGTGCCTGGAGCCGGGAGGTTATGTCTTGTCAGCAGTACTTC

clone size: few
D gene: TRBD1
J gene: TRBJ1-1
V gene: TRBV6-5
CDR3 protein: CASSYGGQMNTEAFF
CDR3 DNA: TGTGCCAGCAGTTATGGGGGACAGATGAACACTGAAGCTTTCTTT

clone size: NA
D gene: TRBD2
J gene: TRBJ2-3
V gene: TRBV15
CDR3 protein: CATSRVSGGSDTQYF
CDR3 DNA: TGTGCCACCAGCAGAGTTAGCGGGGGGTCAGATACGCAGTATTTT

clone size: NA
D gene: NA
J gene: TRBJ2-3
V gene: TRBV11-2
CDR3 protein: CASSLDQRGTDTQYF
CDR3 DNA: TGTGCCAGCAGCTTAGACCAGCGGGGCACAGATACGCAGTATTTT

clone size: NA
D gene: TRBD1
J gene: TRBJ2-5
V gene: TRBV11-2
CDR3 protein: CASSLRDRGTQYF
CDR3 DNA: TGTGCCAGCAGCTTAAGGGACAGGGGCACCCAGTACTTC

clone size: NA
D gene: TRBD1
J gene: TRBJ1-2
V gene: TRBV5-1
CDR3 protein: CASSSDRAVNGYTF
CDR3 DNA: TGCGCCAGCAGTTCCGACAGGGCGGTCAATGGCTACACCTTC

clone size: NA
D gene: NA
J gene: TRBJ2-5
V gene: TRBV5-6
CDR3 protein: CASSLTGGLETQYF
CDR3 DNA: TGTGCCAGCAGCTTGACGGGGGGCCTAGAGACCCAGTACTTC

clone size: NA
D gene: TRBD1
J gene: TRBJ2-7
V gene: TRBV5-5
CDR3 protein: CASNNVGTGGYEQYF
CDR3 DNA: TGTGCCAGCAATAATGTTGGGACAGGGGGATACGAGCAGTACTTC

clone size: NA
D gene: NA
J gene: TRBJ2-1
V gene: TRBV20-1
CDR3 protein: CSPYKNEQFF
CDR3 DNA: TGCAGTCCCTATAAAAATGAGCAGTTCTTC